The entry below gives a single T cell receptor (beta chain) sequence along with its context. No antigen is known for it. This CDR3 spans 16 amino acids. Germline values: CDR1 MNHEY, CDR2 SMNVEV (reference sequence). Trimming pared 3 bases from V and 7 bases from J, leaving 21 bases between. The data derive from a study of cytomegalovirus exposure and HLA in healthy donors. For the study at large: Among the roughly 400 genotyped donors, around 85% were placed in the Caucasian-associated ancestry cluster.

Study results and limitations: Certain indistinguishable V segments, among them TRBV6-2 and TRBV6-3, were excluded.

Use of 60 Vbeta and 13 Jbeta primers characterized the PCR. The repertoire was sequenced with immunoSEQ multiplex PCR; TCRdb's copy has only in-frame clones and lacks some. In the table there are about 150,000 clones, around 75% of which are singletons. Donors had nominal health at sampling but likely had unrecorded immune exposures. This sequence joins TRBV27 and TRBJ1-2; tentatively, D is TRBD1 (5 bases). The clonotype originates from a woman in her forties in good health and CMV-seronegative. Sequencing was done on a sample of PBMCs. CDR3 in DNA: TGTGCCAGCAGTTTTTCCCGGGTGCAGGGTAGGTCTGGCTACACCTTC. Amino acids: CASSFSRVQGRSGYTF.